Each of the 15 T cell receptor beta chains below was sequenced from the same sample in a study of T cell changes during pregnancy in multiple sclerosis. Measured with immunoSEQ multiplex PCR; TCRdb has only the in-frame clones, and not every one. The table lists roughly 70,000 clones, approximately 92% of them singletons. The starting material was peripheral blood, obtained in the third trimester of pregnancy. The receptors shown here come from a female donor with multiple sclerosis, enrolled in a pregnancy study.

J is TRBJ2-1 and V is TRBV5-4; 10 nucleotides agree with TRBD2. Losses at the gene ends were 3 bases for V and 12 bases for J; bases not matched to a gene: 18. The CDR3 sequence is 17 residues long. Germline V gene lookup returns CDR1 SGHNT and CDR2 YYREEE (reference sequence). This CDR3 reads CASSSGLAEWQGGWQFF. The CDR3 bases are TGTGCCAGCAGCTCAGGACTAGCGGAGTGGCAAGGGGGATGGCAGTTCTTC.

The chain is built from TRBV7-9 and TRBJ1-1; 7 nucleotides agree with TRBD1. V was clipped by 5 bases and J by 0 bases; unmatched bases: 3. Germline values: CDR1 SEHNR, CDR2 FQNEAQ (reference sequence). This CDR3 is 14 amino acids long. The CDR3 region has the DNA TGTGCCAGCAGCAAGGGACAGATGAACACTGAAGCTTTCTTT. It specifies CASSKGQMNTEAFF.

The gene calls are TRBV6-4 and TRBJ2-3; 7 nucleotides match TRBD1. This CDR3 comprises 19 residues. V dropped 4 bases and J dropped 3; count of bases not matched to a gene: 19. Per the germline V gene, CDR1 is MRHNA and CDR2 is SNTAGT. CDR3 region: CASSAAQPDRVTTTDTQYF. The DNA for the CDR3 is TGTGCCAGCAGTGCCGCCCAACCTGACAGGGTCACCACGACAGATACGCAGTATTTT.

The CDR3 bases are TGCGCCAGCAGCTTCACTAGCGGGAGCTCCTACAATGAGCAGTTCTTC. Encoded protein: CASSFTSGSSYNEQFF. This sequence joins TRBV5-1 and TRBJ2-1, with 11 bases lining up with TRBD2. The germline V gene has CDR1 SGHRS and CDR2 YFSETQ. With V trimmed by 2 bases and J by 0 bases, 1 base remained unmatched. This CDR3 is 16 amino acids long.

V and J are TRBV9 and TRBJ2-6; possibly TRBD1 for D (5 bases). The germline V gene encodes CDR1 SGDLS and CDR2 YYNGEE. Trimming took 0 bases from V and 2 from J, leaving 12 bases between them. The length of the CDR3 is 17 residues. CDR3 sequence (DNA): TGTGCCAGCAGCGTAGATCAGGGCATCCCTGGGGCCAACGTCCTGACTTTC. It is translated as CASSVDQGIPGANVLTF.

V and J are TRBV9 and TRBJ2-1, with 8 bases lining up with TRBD2. Germline V lookup: CDR1 SGDLS, CDR2 YYNGEE. V shed 5 bases and J 9 bases; nucleotides not matched to a gene: 10. This CDR3 has 14 amino acids. DNA for the CDR3: TGTGCCAGCAGGGCCGGGACTAGAGATGGTGAGCAGTTCTTC. The encoded protein is CASRAGTRDGEQFF.

The chain combines TRBV5-4 with TRBJ1-3; D is possibly TRBD1 (5 bases). Germline CDR1 is SGHNT and CDR2 is YYREEE (reference sequence). The length of the CDR3 is 16 residues. V was clipped by 2 bases and J by 0 bases, with 12 bases between them. The CDR3 nucleotides read TGTGCCAGCAGCTTTGGCGCGGGACCCTCTGGAAACACCATATATTTT. Protein product: CASSFGAGPSGNTIYF. Together with reference TRBV5-4 and TRBJ1-3, the CDR3 gives the full variable domain: ETGVTQSPTHLIKTRGQQVTLRCSSQSGHNTVSWYQQALGQGPQFIFQYYREEENGRGNFPPRFSGLQFPNYSSELNVNALELDDSALYLCASSFGAGPSGNTIYFGEGSWLTVV.

The chain is built from TRBV11-2 and TRBJ2-5; D possibly corresponds to TRBD1 (6 bases). CDR1 is SGHAT, CDR2 FQNNGV, per germline. With 4 bases removed from V and 4 bases from J, the gap between germline ends came to 13 bases. The CDR3 runs 14 residues. The CDR3 bases are TGTGCCAGCAGCTCCTACAGGGTGGCAGAGACCCAGTACTTC. Translated, it gives CASSSYRVAETQYF.

DNA for the CDR3: TGTGCCATCAGTGAGTCGGGACTAGCGGCCCCACAAGAGACCCAGTACTTC. Its protein product is CAISESGLAAPQETQYF. The rearrangement joins TRBV10-3 to TRBJ2-5; 11 bases agree with TRBD2. Germline V lookup: CDR1 ENHRY, CDR2 SYGVKD. V lost 0 bases, J lost 2 bases, and 5 bases stayed unmatched. CDR3 length: 17 amino acids.

The gene calls are TRBV27 and TRBJ1-1; the D is unclear. Trimming stripped 2 bases from V and 0 bases from J, with 10 bases between. CDR3 length: 15 residues. CDR1 and CDR2 (germline): MNHEY, SMNVEV (reference sequence). In DNA form, the CDR3 reads TGTGCCAGCAGTTTAATCTCAGGCCTGAACACTGAAGCTTTCTTT. This translates into CASSLISGLNTEAFF.

This sequence joins TRBV2 and TRBJ2-3; the D gene is possibly TRBD2 (6 bases). V lost 7 bases, J lost 2 bases, and 13 bases lay in between. The CDR3 sequence is 14 residues long. CDR1 and CDR2 (germline): SNHLY, FYNNEI. DNA of the CDR3: TGTGCCAGCACCCGCGGGGCGTACACAGATACGCAGTATTTT. It specifies CASTRGAYTDTQYF.

This clone was recorded once. This chain uses TRBV11-2 with TRBJ1-1, with 12 bases aligning to TRBD1. The CDR3 sequence is 18 residues long. Germline-derived CDR1 and CDR2 are SGHAT and FQNNGV. After removal of 5 bases from V and 0 bases from J, the junction contained 10 bases not matched to a gene. The CDR3 coding sequence is TGTGCCAGCAGCCAGGGACGGGACAGGGGGCCGTTGAACACTGAAGCTTTCTTT. This encodes CASSQGRDRGPLNTEAFF.

The chain links TRBV10-3 to TRBJ2-3, with 9 bases identical to TRBD2. The J segment lost 3 bases and the V segment lost 7 bases, leaving 2 bases of the junction unmatched. The germline V gene has CDR1 ENHRY and CDR2 SYGVKD. This CDR3 comprises 13 residues. Here the CDR3 reads CAITAGGTDTQYF. The DNA of the CDR3 is TGTGCCATCACGGCGGGAGGGACAGATACGCAGTATTTT.

The chain uses TRBV5-5 and TRBJ2-5, with a possible D match to TRBD1 (5 bases). The CDR3 totals 12 residues. Trimming took 2 bases from V and 5 from J, leaving 7 bases between them. CDR1 and CDR2 (germline): SGHKS, YYEKEE (reference sequence). CDR3: CASSFAGETQYF. The CDR3 DNA reads TGTGCCAGCAGCTTCGCAGGGGAGACCCAGTACTTC.

This clone was counted a few times. The chain uses TRBV10-3 and TRBJ1-1; 7 bases agree with TRBD1. Per germline, CDR1 ENHRY and CDR2 SYGVKD. J gave up 3 bases and V 2 bases, and 3 bases lay outside the gene matches. This CDR3 is 14 amino acids long. The DNA of the CDR3 is TGTGCCATCAGTGAGACAGGGGTGGACACTGAAGCTTTCTTT. Encoded protein: CAISETGVDTEAFF.